What follows is one TCR beta chain and its context. Here immunoSEQ multiplex PCR was the method, and the copy in TCRdb shows in-frame clones only, minus some. The sample lists roughly 410,000 clones, over 90% occurring once. This CDR3 is 17 amino acids long. V was clipped by 3 bases and J by 0 bases, with 17 bases between them. Germline V gene lookup returns CDR1 SGHTA and CDR2 FQGNSA. This entry belongs to a study of shared T cell receptors in the human thymus. The sample was thymocytes. The chain joins TRBV7-2 to TRBJ1-2; TRBD1 might be the D (5 bases). This TCR was recovered from a human donor. The CDR3 here is CASSFKSRTQPNYGYTF. In DNA form, the CDR3 reads TGTGCCAGCAGCTTCAAATCACGGACACAGCCTAACTATGGCTACACCTTC.